Below, one T cell receptor (beta chain) is given with its context. This sample was included in a study of T cells in localized non-small cell lung cancer. Sequencing used immunoSEQ multiplex PCR; TCRdb keeps in-frame clones, though not all of them. The sample includes roughly 6,000 clones, roughly 82% of them seen just once. Unmatched junction bases numbered 6, after V lost 7 bases and J lost 5 bases. This CDR3 comprises 14 residues. CDR1 is SEHNR, CDR2 FQNEAQ, per germline (reference sequence). This chain links TRBV7-9 with TRBJ1-4, with TRBD1 identical over 8 bases. Source: peripheral blood mononuclear cells, taken before any cancer treatment. This TCR derives from a female donor of 60 years or more with stage II lung adenocarcinoma. CDR3 amino acids: CASTSYRGNEKLFF. CDR3 coding DNA: TGTGCCAGCACCTCTTACAGGGGGAATGAAAAACTGTTTTTT.